This entry lists 32 T cell receptor beta chains sequenced from one sample in a study of blood T cell repertoires in COVID-19. Repertoires were generated with immunoSEQ multiplex PCR, while TCRdb's copy carries only in-frame clones and drops some. Of 90,000 to 120,000 clones in the sample, 80% to 95% were seen once. The sample consisted of peripheral blood. The receptors derive from a woman aged 25-40 years with acute or convalescent COVID-19.

The V call is TRBV28, the J call TRBJ1-6; 9 positions agree with TRBD1. This CDR3 region has 16 residues. Germline loops: CDR1 MDHEN, CDR2 SYDVKM. J gave up 6 bases and V 6 bases, and 9 bases lay outside the gene matches. The CDR3 bases are TGTGCCAGCAGAAGGCTTGGACAGGGGTTTAATTCACCCCTCCACTTT. It codes for CASRRLGQGFNSPLHF. Drawing the rest from reference TRBV28 and TRBJ1-6, the complete variable domain is DVKVTQSSRYLVKRTGEKVFLECVQDMDHENMFWYRQDPGLGLRLIYFSYDVKMKEKGDIPEGYSVSREKKERFSLILESASTNQTSMYLCASRRLGQGFNSPLHFGNGTRLTVT.

This clone was recorded only once. V gene TRBV7-2 combines with J gene TRBJ2-7, with D possibly TRBD2 on 5 matching bases. Trimming took off 6 bases at V and 8 bases at J, with 14 bases between the two ends. The CDR3 sequence is 12 residues long. Germline V gives CDR1 SGHTA, CDR2 FQGNSA. For the CDR3, the DNA is TGTGCCAGCAGTTTCCCCGGGGAGAAGCAGTACTTC. Translated: CASSFPGEKQYF.

The J gene is TRBJ1-2, the V gene TRBV28; D gene uncertain. V dropped 5 bases and J dropped 8 bases, with 12 bases sitting between them. The CDR3 totals 12 residues. Germline assignment: CDR1 MDHEN and CDR2 SYDVKM. The CDR3, as DNA: TGTGCCAGCAGTCCACTGACACGCGGCTACACCTTC. Translation: CASSPLTRGYTF.

The chain links TRBV9 to TRBJ2-1; 11 bases are shared with TRBD2. V lost 5 bases and J lost 7; bases outside the gene matches: 14. Germline loops: CDR1 SGDLS, CDR2 YYNGEE. This CDR3 comprises 17 residues. Here the CDR3 reads CASSPDLYGTSGNEQFF. For the CDR3, the DNA is TGTGCCAGCAGTCCCGATCTGTACGGGACTAGCGGAAATGAGCAGTTCTTC. Complete variable domain (other parts from reference TRBV9 and TRBJ2-1): DSGVTQTPKHLITATGQRVTLRCSPRSGDLSVYWYQQSLDQGLQFLIQYYNGEERAKGNILERFSAQQFPDLHSELNLSSLELGDSALYFCASSPDLYGTSGNEQFFGPGTRLTVL.

The CDR3 region has the DNA TGTGCCATCAGATCTGACAGTGTGGAAAATGAAAAACTGTTTTTT. Translation gives CAIRSDSVENEKLFF. The V and J genes are TRBV10-3 and TRBJ1-4; possible D gene TRBD1, 5 bases. Germline V lookup: CDR1 ENHRY, CDR2 SYGVKD. V lost 6 bases, J lost 5 bases, and 16 bases lay in between. The CDR3 has 15 amino acids.

The J gene is TRBJ1-3, the V gene TRBV7-9; D gene ambiguous. The CDR3 length is 16 residues. V gave up 5 bases and J gave up 0 bases, with 14 bases separating them. Germline assignment: CDR1 SEHNR and CDR2 FQNEAQ (reference sequence). In DNA, the CDR3 is TGTGCCAGCAGCCCGCTGACGGGGTCCTCTGGAAACACCATATATTTT. This encodes CASSPLTGSSGNTIYF.

This clone appeared a few times. The chain has TRBV19 and TRBJ2-2, with a possible D match to TRBD1 (5 bases). The germline CDR1 and CDR2 sequences are LNHDA and SQIVND (reference sequence). There are 15 residues in the CDR3. Between the trimmed V and J ends, which lost 7 bases and 2 bases, there was a span of 14 bases. Here the CDR3 reads CASTLRQPNTGELFF. The CDR3 DNA is TGTGCCAGTACCCTGCGACAGCCTAACACCGGGGAGCTGTTTTTT.

The chain joins TRBV7-9 to TRBJ2-5, with no clear D. This CDR3 is built from 11 residues. Germline CDR1 and CDR2: SEHNR and FQNEAQ (reference sequence). V was pared by 11 bases and J by 3 bases, with 10 bases between. CDR3 residues: CASLAEETQYF. Written as DNA, the CDR3 is TGTGCCTCTCTCGCAGAAGAGACCCAGTACTTC. Drawing the rest from reference TRBV7-9 and TRBJ2-5, the complete variable domain is DTGVSQNPRHKITKRGQNVTFRCDPISEHNRLYWYRQTLGQGPEFLTYFQNEAQLEKSRLLSDRFSAERPKGSFSTLEIQRTEQGDSAMYLCASLAEETQYFGPGTRLLVL.

The V and J genes are TRBV6-5 and TRBJ2-3; D is perhaps TRBD2 (7 bases). CDR1 MNHEY and CDR2 SVGAGI come from the germline V gene. The CDR3 extends over 15 amino acids. Between the trimmed V and J ends, which lost 2 bases and 2 bases, there was a span of 11 bases. The CDR3 coding sequence is TGTGCCAGCAGTTACGGGGGGGCCTTCACAGATACGCAGTATTTT. Protein sequence: CASSYGGAFTDTQYF.

The V call is TRBV10-2, the J call TRBJ2-1; the match to TRBD2 covers 7 bases. Germline-derived CDR1 and CDR2 are WSHSY and SAAADI. The CDR3 totals 15 residues. After removal of 6 bases from V and 9 bases from J, the junction contained 14 bases not matched to a gene. CDR3 amino acids: CASRDRDYPAPEQFF. CDR3 DNA sequence: TGCGCCAGCAGAGACCGGGACTATCCCGCCCCTGAGCAGTTCTTC.

The genes are TRBV6-2 or TRBV6-3 and TRBJ2-4; no clear D gene. This CDR3 region has 18 residues. Per the germline V gene, CDR1 is MNHEY and CDR2 is SVGEGT. The V end lost 2 bases, the J end lost 0 bases, and 17 bases lay between the germline ends. The CDR3: CASSYDTTPYVAKNIQYF. The CDR3 nucleotides are TGTGCCAGCAGTTACGATACGACACCTTATGTAGCCAAAAACATTCAGTACTTC.

The V call is TRBV29-1, the J call TRBJ1-1; TRBD1 agrees at 7 bases. CDR3 length equals 13 residues. Germline-derived CDR1 and CDR2 are SQVTM and ANQGSEA. The J segment lost 6 bases and the V segment lost 6 bases, leaving 10 bases of the junction unmatched. CDR3 in amino acids: CSVYRGPWAEAFF. The CDR3 region has the DNA TGCAGCGTGTACAGGGGCCCATGGGCTGAAGCTTTCTTT.

This clone was detected only once. Other DNA variants within this sample encode the same CDR3. CDR3 in amino acids: CASSLGLAGGQETQYF. Here the CDR3 DNA reads TGTGCCAGCAGCTTAGGACTAGCGGGGGGGCAGGAGACCCAGTACTTC. The chain recombines TRBV11-2 with TRBJ2-5, with 14 bases that match TRBD2. The CDR3 has 16 residues. V shed 1 base, J shed 5 bases, and the junction held 3 bases outside the gene matches. Looked up from germline, CDR1 is SGHAT and CDR2 is FQNNGV.

This clone was found once. The genes are TRBV4-3 and TRBJ2-7, with 10 bases matching TRBD2. The V and J ends lost 3 bases and 3 bases, in that order; junction bases with no gene match: 2. Germline lookup yields CDR1 LGHNA and CDR2 YSLEER. This CDR3 has 14 amino acids. Here the CDR3 DNA reads TGCGCCAGCAGCCAGCGGACTAGCGGCTACGAGCAGTACTTC. Translating it yields CASSQRTSGYEQYF.

This clone was found once. The J gene is TRBJ1-2, the V gene TRBV28; D perhaps matches TRBD1 (6 bases). CDR1 is MDHEN and CDR2 is SYDVKM in the germline V gene. The CDR3 extends over 12 amino acids. The V gene lost 7 bases and the J gene lost 0 bases, with 6 bases spanning the gap. The CDR3 spells CASKGANYGYTF. In DNA, the CDR3 is TGTGCCAGCAAGGGGGCTAACTATGGCTACACCTTC.

The chain uses TRBV27 and TRBJ1-1, with D possibly TRBD1 on 5 matching bases. The germline V gene encodes CDR1 MNHEY and CDR2 SMNVEV (reference sequence). The CDR3 loop spans 13 amino acids. Trimming left V 2 bases short and J 5 bases short, with 9 bases between. The CDR3, as DNA: TGTGCCAGCAGTTTAGGCAGGGTAACTGAAGCTTTCTTT. Translated, it gives CASSLGRVTEAFF.

V usage is TRBV15 and J usage is TRBJ2-1; TRBD1 agrees at 8 bases. Germline V gene data show CDR1 as LNHNV and CDR2 as YYDKDF (reference sequence). The CDR3 spans 15 residues. The J segment lost 8 bases and the V segment lost 1 base, leaving 7 bases of the junction unmatched. CDR3 region: CATSRGGTGNDEQFF. DNA of the CDR3: TGTGCCACCAGCAGAGGGGGGACAGGCAACGATGAGCAGTTCTTC.

This clone showed up just a few times. The V call is TRBV18, the J call TRBJ2-7, with D maybe TRBD2 (5 bases). Trimming took off 0 bases at V and 5 bases at J, with 23 bases between the two ends. Germline V gives CDR1 KGHSH, CDR2 LQKENI. The CDR3 sequence is 18 residues long. The chain's CDR3 is CASSPPYRAVSARDEQYF. The CDR3 coding sequence is TGTGCCAGCTCACCACCTTATAGGGCTGTTAGCGCTCGGGACGAGCAGTACTTC.

The chain links TRBV7-2 to TRBJ2-3; TRBD2 matches at 11 bases. The CDR3 spans 15 residues. With 6 bases clipped from V and 6 bases from J, the junction kept 8 bases outside the gene matches. Germline-derived CDR1 and CDR2 are SGHTA and FQGNSA. The CDR3 reads CASSLPTSGMDTQYF. The DNA of the CDR3 is TGTGCCAGCAGTCTCCCGACTAGCGGGATGGATACGCAGTATTTT. Variable domain in full (rest from reference TRBV7-2 and TRBJ2-3): GAGVSQSPSNKVTEKGKDVELRCDPISGHTALYWYRQSLGQGLEFLIYFQGNSAPDKSGLPSDRFSAERTGGSVSTLTIQRTQQEDSAVYLCASSLPTSGMDTQYFGPGTRLTVL.

V usage is TRBV5-4 and J usage is TRBJ1-3; the match to TRBD1 covers 9 bases. The CDR3 extends over 16 amino acids. The V gene's germline CDR1 is SGHNT and CDR2 YYREEE (reference sequence). Trimming removed 0 bases from V and 3 bases from J; junction bases left unmatched: 4. DNA of the CDR3: TGTGCCAGCAGCTTGGCCGGGACAGGGAATGGAAACACCATATATTTT. Translating gives CASSLAGTGNGNTIYF.

The chain carries TRBV19 and TRBJ2-1, with 8 bases lining up with TRBD2. The CDR3 consists of 16 residues. Germline trimming cut 3 bases from V and 1 base from J; bases unmatched to any gene: 5. CDR1 LNHDA and CDR2 SQIVND come from the germline V gene (reference sequence). This CDR3 reads CASSIYAGGSYNEQFF. DNA for the CDR3: TGTGCCAGTAGTATCTATGCGGGAGGTTCCTACAATGAGCAGTTCTTC.

The rearrangement joins TRBV11-3 to TRBJ2-1; TRBD2 aligns across 10 bases. With V trimmed by 3 bases and J by 4 bases, 9 bases remained unmatched. Germline-derived CDR1 and CDR2 are SGHNT and YENEEA. The CDR3 covers 17 residues. CDR3 DNA sequence: TGTGCCAGCAGCTTGATGGGAAAGCGGGGGGGATACAATGAGCAGTTCTTC. Encoded protein: CASSLMGKRGGYNEQFF.

The rearrangement links TRBV19 to TRBJ2-5; 7 nucleotides agree with TRBD2. The junction had 6 bases not matched to a gene; V was cut back by 4 bases and J by 4 bases. Germline-derived CDR1 and CDR2 are LNHDA and SQIVND (reference sequence). The CDR3 has 14 residues. CDR3 loop: CASSTGRARETQYF. Written as DNA, the CDR3 is TGTGCCAGTAGTACAGGGAGGGCGCGAGAGACCCAGTACTTC. Using reference TRBV19 and TRBJ2-5 for the parts outside the CDR3, the full variable domain is DGGITQSPKYLFRKEGQNVTLSCEQNLNHDAMYWYRQDPGQGLRLIYYSQIVNDFQKGDIAEGYSVSREKKESFPLTVTSAQKNPTAFYLCASSTGRARETQYFGPGTRLLVL.

This rearrangement joins TRBV5-6 to TRBJ1-2; D not certain. Germline V CDR1 and CDR2: SGHDT, YYEEEE. CDR3 length equals 14 residues. V was trimmed by 0 bases and J by 4 bases, leaving 10 bases between them. Here the CDR3 DNA reads TGTGCCAGCAGCTTGGGGCCCGAGGGCTATGGCTACACCTTC. It codes for CASSLGPEGYGYTF.

The chain combines TRBV2 with TRBJ1-6; 7 bases are a match to TRBD1. The CDR3 is made up of 14 amino acids. Per the germline V gene, CDR1 is SNHLY and CDR2 is FYNNEI. V lost 7 bases to trimming and J lost 9 bases; unmatched junction nucleotides: 9. Written as DNA, the CDR3 is TGTGCCAGCAACAGCAGACAGGGAGGTTCACCCCTCCACTTT. Encoded protein: CASNSRQGGSPLHF.

J is TRBJ2-3 and V is TRBV5-4; D not resolved. The CDR3 totals 13 residues. Trimming removed 0 bases from V and 6 bases from J, with 8 bases in between. Germline V CDR1 and CDR2: SGHNT, YYREEE (reference sequence). The chain's CDR3 is CASSLGPGDTQYF. The CDR3 region has the DNA TGTGCCAGCAGCTTGGGGCCCGGGGATACGCAGTATTTT.

The genes are TRBV19 and TRBJ1-5; no definite D call. Germline-derived CDR1 and CDR2 are LNHDA and SQIVND (reference sequence). Trimming stripped 5 bases from V and 5 bases from J, with 16 bases between. This CDR3 contains 15 residues. CDR3 nucleotides: TGTGCCAGTAGTCTTTCCTCTGGACTCCATCAGCCCCAGCATTTT. It codes for CASSLSSGLHQPQHF.

The V call is TRBV19, the J call TRBJ2-1, with 9 positions matching TRBD2. CDR3 length: 14 amino acids. Per the germline V gene, CDR1 is LNHDA and CDR2 is SQIVND (reference sequence). The J segment lost 6 bases and the V segment lost 4 bases, leaving 4 bases of the junction unmatched. CDR3 amino acids: CASSSQTSGNEQFF. CDR3 sequence (DNA): TGTGCCAGTAGTAGCCAGACTAGCGGCAATGAGCAGTTCTTC.

In regard to this clone: Additional DNA sequences in this sample encode the identical CDR3. The rearrangement joins TRBV4-3 to TRBJ1-4; 10 bases are a match to TRBD1. This CDR3 is built from 14 residues. With V trimmed by 4 bases and J by 7 bases, 3 bases remained unmatched. The germline CDR1 and CDR2 sequences are LGHNA and YSLEER. DNA of the CDR3: TGCGCCAGCAGCCGGGACAGGGGAGGTGAAAAACTGTTTTTT. Translation gives CASSRDRGGEKLFF.

This clone was seen just once. V is TRBV18 and J is TRBJ2-2; 8 bases line up with TRBD2. The CDR3 spans 17 residues. The J segment lost 6 bases and the V segment lost 4 bases, leaving 13 bases of the junction unmatched. CDR1 and CDR2 from the germline V gene are KGHSH and LQKENI. CDR3 in amino acids: CASSLRTLAGRPGELFF. The DNA for the CDR3 is TGTGCCAGCTCACTACGGACTTTAGCGGGAAGACCCGGGGAGCTGTTTTTT.

V gene TRBV18 combines with J gene TRBJ2-5, with D perhaps TRBD2 (5 bases). Deletions cut 4 bases from V and 2 bases from J, with 17 bases between. In germline, CDR1 is KGHSH, CDR2 LQKENI. The CDR3 contains 16 residues. CDR3 sequence (DNA): TGTGCCAGCTCACACTCGAGGGCGGTGACTCAAGAGACCCAGTACTTC. This codes for CASSHSRAVTQETQYF.

This chain uses TRBV4-3 with TRBJ1-1; tentatively, D is TRBD1 (5 bases). Germline loops: CDR1 LGHNA, CDR2 YSLEER. Trimming took 5 bases from V and 0 from J, leaving 10 bases between them. The CDR3 length is 14 residues. CDR3 coding DNA: TGCGCCAGCAGCTTCACAGGAATGAACACTGAAGCTTTCTTT. Protein product: CASSFTGMNTEAFF.